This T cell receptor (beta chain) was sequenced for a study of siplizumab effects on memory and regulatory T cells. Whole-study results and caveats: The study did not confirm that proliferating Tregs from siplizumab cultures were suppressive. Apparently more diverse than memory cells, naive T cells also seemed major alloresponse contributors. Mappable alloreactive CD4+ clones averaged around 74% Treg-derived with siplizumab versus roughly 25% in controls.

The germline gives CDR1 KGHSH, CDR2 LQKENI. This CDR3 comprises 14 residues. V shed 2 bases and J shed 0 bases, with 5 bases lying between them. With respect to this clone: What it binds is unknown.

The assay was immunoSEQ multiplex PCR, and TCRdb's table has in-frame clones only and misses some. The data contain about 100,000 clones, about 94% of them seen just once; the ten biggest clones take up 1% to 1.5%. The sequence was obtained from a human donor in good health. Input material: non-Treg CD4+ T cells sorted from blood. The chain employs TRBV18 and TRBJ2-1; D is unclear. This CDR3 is CASSPESSYNEQFF. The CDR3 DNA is TGTGCCAGCTCACCAGAAAGCTCCTACAATGAGCAGTTCTTC.